Presented here are 32 T cell receptor beta chains from one specimen sequenced in a study of T-cell memory formation after mild COVID-19. TCRdb re-derived calls from the 5' RACE reads in MiXCR, one entry per CDR3 protein. Of tens of thousands of distinct CDR3 sequences in the sample, over 9% are singletons; the top ten hold 12%. Sequenced sample: PBMCs or a T cell subset sorted from them (not recorded which). These receptors were taken from an adult woman who had mild COVID-19 (a few samples of this study predate the infection). Cell type and time point are not known.

This clonotype was counted at least ten times. The chain employs TRBV20-1 and TRBJ1-2; the match to TRBD1 covers 7 bases. The V gene's germline CDR1 is DFQATT and CDR2 SNEGSKA (reference sequence). V dropped 5 bases and J dropped 0; count of bases not matched to a gene: 3. CDR3 size: 13 residues. Here the CDR3 reads CSARDRSNYGYTF. CDR3 nucleotides: TGCAGTGCTCGGGACAGATCTAACTATGGCTACACCTTC.

This clonotype was recorded many times. The J gene is TRBJ2-7, the V gene TRBV25-1; a weak D match, TRBD1 (5 bases). The CDR3 is 16 amino acids. The V and J ends lost 2 bases and 3 bases respectively, with 17 bases between them. Germline assignment: CDR1 MGHDK and CDR2 SYGVNS. The CDR3: CASSEGFRQGNYEQYF. The CDR3 region has the DNA TGTGCCAGCAGTGAAGGTTTTCGGCAGGGCAACTACGAGCAGTACTTC.

V and J are TRBV7-2 and TRBJ2-7; tentatively, D is TRBD2 (7 bases). V lost 4 bases, J lost 0 bases, and 13 bases lay in between. The CDR3 is 15 amino acids. CDR1 is SGHTA and CDR2 is FQGNSA in the germline V gene. The CDR3 coding sequence is TGTGCCAGCAGCTCCCAGGGGACTAACTCCTACGAGCAGTACTTC. Its translation: CASSSQGTNSYEQYF.

There are many counts of this clonotype. This chain joins TRBV20-1 and TRBJ2-5, with 7 bases aligning to TRBD1. CDR1 DFQATT and CDR2 SNEGSKA come from the germline V gene (reference sequence). V shed 3 bases, J shed 4 bases, and the junction held 8 bases outside the gene matches. This CDR3 is 14 amino acids long. The CDR3 region is CSASRTGESETQYF. The CDR3 region has the DNA TGCAGTGCTAGTAGAACAGGGGAGTCAGAGACCCAGTACTTC.

This rearrangement joins TRBV18 to TRBJ1-6; TRBD1 agrees at 8 bases. V shed 4 bases and J 10 bases; nucleotides not matched to a gene: 6. This CDR3 comprises 14 residues. Per the germline V gene, CDR1 is KGHSH and CDR2 is LQKENI. The CDR3 coding sequence is TGTGCCAGCTCACTACAGGGGGTAGGATCACCCCTCCACTTT. Its translation is CASSLQGVGSPLHF.

This clonotype was counted only a few times. The chain is built from TRBV2 and TRBJ2-3, with D perhaps matching TRBD2 (6 bases). Germline lookup yields CDR1 SNHLY and CDR2 FYNNEI. This CDR3 has 15 residues. Trimming took 11 bases from V and 4 from J, leaving 22 bases between them. CDR3 nucleotide sequence: TGTGCCGGACTACCGTTCAAAAGTCAGGCAGATACGCAGTATTTT. This encodes CAGLPFKSQADTQYF.

This clonotype was observed at least ten times. V usage is TRBV20-1 and J usage is TRBJ2-7, with D possibly called TRBD1 or TRBD2 (5 bases each). Trimming stripped 3 bases from V and 3 bases from J, with 24 bases between. This CDR3 spans 17 amino acids. Germline CDR1 reads DFQATT; CDR2 reads SNEGSKA (reference sequence). The CDR3 nucleotides are TGCAGTGCTAGGTCAAGGATCGGGACCGGCGCGCTCTACGAGCAGTACTTC. This translates into CSARSRIGTGALYEQYF.

This chain joins TRBV20-1 and TRBJ2-2; 8 bases match TRBD1. Trimming at V came to 2 bases and at J to 1 base, leaving 3 bases not matched to a gene. The CDR3 length is 15 residues. The germline V gene encodes CDR1 DFQATT and CDR2 SNEGSKA (reference sequence). The CDR3 nucleotides are TGCAGTGCTAGACAGGGGGCCAGGAACACCGGGGAGCTGTTTTTT. Amino acids: CSARQGARNTGELFF.

This clonotype was detected only a few times. The chain links TRBV7-7 to TRBJ2-5; maybe TRBD1 (5 bases). The CDR3 loop spans 14 amino acids. Trimming pared 5 bases from V and 4 bases from J, leaving 14 bases between. Germline V lookup: CDR1 SSHAT, CDR2 FNYEAQ (reference sequence). The CDR3, as DNA: TGTGCCAGCAGCCCCCCCGATGGGGCAGAGACCCAGTACTTC. It yields the protein CASSPPDGAETQYF.

V gene TRBV12-3 or TRBV12-4 combines with J gene TRBJ1-2; 8 bases align to TRBD1. CDR3 length equals 14 residues. The V segment lost 3 bases and the J segment 6 bases; nucleotides outside the gene matches: 6. CDR3 coding DNA: TGTGCCAGCAGTTTGGTGGCAGGGGGCGATGGCTACACCTTC. Translating it yields CASSLVAGGDGYTF.

V and J are TRBV24-1 and TRBJ2-2; TRBD2 matches at 10 bases. The CDR3 is 16 residues long. The J segment lost 6 bases and the V segment lost 3 bases, leaving 6 bases of the junction unmatched. Germline V gene lookup returns CDR1 KGHDR and CDR2 SFDVKD. The CDR3 DNA reads as TGTGCCACCAGTGATATCTCTAGCGGGAGCCCCGGGGAGCTGTTTTTT. Residues: CATSDISSGSPGELFF.

This clonotype was counted ten times or more. This rearrangement joins TRBV6-6 to TRBJ1-1; possibly TRBD1 for D (6 bases). Trimming took off 4 bases at V and 2 bases at J, with 11 bases between the two ends. The CDR3 covers 14 residues. Germline CDR1 reads MNHNY; CDR2 reads SVGAGI (reference sequence). The CDR3 loop is CASSLTGGNTEAFF. The DNA of the CDR3 is TGTGCCAGCAGTTTGACAGGCGGCAACACTGAAGCTTTCTTT.

The chain combines TRBV25-1 with TRBJ1-4; no firm D call. Germline CDR1 and CDR2: MGHDK and SYGVNS. V shed 1 base and J shed 7 bases, with 7 bases lying between them. This CDR3 has 13 amino acids. CDR3 loop: CASSESYFEKLFF. Written as DNA, the CDR3 is TGTGCCAGCAGTGAATCTTACTTTGAAAAACTGTTTTTT.

This clonotype has just a few counts. The CDR3 DNA is TGTGCCAGCAGTTCCCGTTATTGGATGGGGCTGTTTTTT. Translating gives CASSSRYWMGLFF. The V gene is TRBV12-3 or TRBV12-4, the J gene TRBJ1-4; D is unclear. Trimming stripped 4 bases from V and 14 bases from J, with 17 bases between. This CDR3 contains 13 residues.

This clonotype occurred many times. The gene calls are TRBV29-1 and TRBJ2-3; D is unresolved. Germline V gives CDR1 SQVTM, CDR2 ANQGSEA. CDR3 length: 13 amino acids. The V and J ends lost 4 bases and 0 bases respectively, with 8 bases between them. The CDR3 spells CSVGGQSTDTQYF. For the CDR3, the DNA is TGCAGCGTTGGAGGCCAAAGCACAGATACGCAGTATTTT.

This clonotype was counted between two and nine times. The rearrangement joins TRBV12-3 or TRBV12-4 to TRBJ2-3; D is unresolved. There are 14 residues in the CDR3. V was trimmed by 1 base and J by 3 bases, leaving 8 bases between them. The CDR3 nucleotides are TGTGCCAGCAGTTTAGATTTGGGGACAGATACGCAGTATTTT. This sequence encodes CASSLDLGTDTQYF.

This clonotype was observed a handful of times. V and J are TRBV7-2 and TRBJ1-2; the D gene is possibly TRBD1 (5 bases). The ends were cut back, 2 bases at V and 4 bases at J, with 8 bases in the middle. Looked up from germline, CDR1 is SGHTA and CDR2 is FQGNSA. This CDR3 is built from 13 residues. The CDR3 DNA reads as TGTGCCAGCAGCTTAAGCCAGGGCTATGGCTACACCTTC. It is translated as CASSLSQGYGYTF.

Note on this clonotype: A read error may be the cause here, since a much bigger clone is one base away. The chain joins TRBV7-8 to TRBJ2-6; TRBD1 or TRBD2 may be the D gene (5 bases each). CDR3 length equals 18 residues. The germline V and J ends were trimmed by 5 bases and 2 bases, with 19 bases remaining between them. CDR1 SGHVS and CDR2 FQNEAQ come from the germline V gene. The chain's CDR3 is CASSHEGRTQTGANVLTF. CDR3 coding DNA: TGTGCCAGCAGCCATGAGGGACGTACCCAGACTGGGGCCAACGTCCTGACTTTC.

This rearrangement joins TRBV10-3 to TRBJ2-7; 8 bases are a match to TRBD1. The V gene end was trimmed by 10 bases and the J gene end by 5 bases; junction bases not matched to a gene: 7. The CDR3 contains 12 residues. Per germline, CDR1 ENHRY and CDR2 SYGVKD. Here the CDR3 DNA reads TGTGCCAGCGGACAGGGAGGTGACGAGCAGTACTTC. Amino acid sequence: CASGQGGDEQYF.

By proportion, this clonotype is medium-sized. V gene TRBV20-1 combines with J gene TRBJ2-6, with D tentatively TRBD1 (6 bases). Germline assignment: CDR1 DFQATT and CDR2 SNEGSKA (reference sequence). V lost 3 bases, J lost 0 bases, and 12 bases lay in between. This CDR3 comprises 16 residues. CDR3 nucleotide sequence: TGCAGTGCTAGCAGGGGCGGCTCCTCTGGGGCCAACGTCCTGACTTTC. Translation gives CSASRGGSSGANVLTF.

This clonotype occurred a few times. The rearrangement links TRBV3-1 to TRBJ2-5; D unclear. The length of the CDR3 is 11 residues. Germline assignment: CDR1 LGHDT and CDR2 YNNKEL (reference sequence). V lost 4 bases to trimming and J lost 4 bases, with 4 bases between them. CDR3 protein: CASSRGETQYF. The CDR3 coding sequence is TGTGCCAGCAGCCGCGGAGAGACCCAGTACTTC.

This clonotype came up many times. This rearrangement joins TRBV20-1 to TRBJ2-7; D unclear. The CDR3 is 14 residues long. Germline V gene data show CDR1 as DFQATT and CDR2 as SNEGSKA (reference sequence). Trimming took off 6 bases at V and 2 bases at J, with 17 bases between the two ends. CDR3 DNA sequence: TGCAGTGCCCCAACCACTCCATCCGCCTACGAGCAGTACTTC. Its translation is CSAPTTPSAYEQYF.

The chain uses TRBV10-3 and TRBJ1-6; D is uncertain. V lost 5 bases and J lost 7, with 6 bases in between. Germline V gives CDR1 ENHRY, CDR2 SYGVKD. The CDR3 has 12 residues. CDR3 residues: CAISTGNSPLHF. For the CDR3, the DNA is TGTGCCATCAGTACTGGGAATTCACCCCTCCACTTT.

The chain combines TRBV5-8 with TRBJ2-7, with D tentatively TRBD1 (6 bases). In germline, CDR1 is SGHTS, CDR2 YDEGEE. This CDR3 comprises 8 residues. The CDR3 DNA is TGTGCCAGCAACCAGGGGTTAGTC. Protein: CASNQGLV.

The sample holds a few counts of this clonotype. This sequence joins TRBV6-1 and TRBJ1-2; the D is unclear. Per germline, CDR1 MNHNS and CDR2 SASEGT. V shed 5 bases and J shed 8 bases, with 18 bases lying between them. CDR3 length: 14 amino acids. CDR3 sequence reads: CASSSPGSLMGYTF. The CDR3 nucleotides read TGTGCCAGCAGTAGCCCGGGATCTTTAATGGGCTACACCTTC.

This clonotype was seen at least ten times. V usage is TRBV7-2 and J usage is TRBJ2-7, with TRBD2 matching over 11 bases. CDR1 is SGHTA, CDR2 FQGNSA, per germline. V lost 5 bases to trimming and J lost 1 base; unmatched junction nucleotides: 7. CDR3 length equals 16 residues. Written as DNA, the CDR3 is TGTGCCAGCAGCAAAGCTACTAGCGGGAGTTCCTACGAGCAGTACTTC. It translates to CASSKATSGSSYEQYF.

This clonotype has ten or more counts. The V gene is TRBV5-1, the J gene TRBJ2-7, with TRBD2 as a possible D gene (5 bases). This CDR3 has 17 amino acids. V dropped 3 bases and J dropped 1 base, with 20 bases sitting between them. Germline V lookup: CDR1 SGHRS, CDR2 YFSETQ. The chain's CDR3 is CASSSPTSGDWSYEQYF. Here the CDR3 DNA reads TGCGCCAGCAGCTCCCCCACAAGCGGAGACTGGTCCTACGAGCAGTACTTC.

This clonotype showed up just a few times. V is TRBV5-4 and J is TRBJ2-6, with D uncertain. Trimming shortened V by 4 bases and J by 2 bases, and 7 bases separated the two germline ends. The CDR3 runs to 14 residues. The germline V gene encodes CDR1 SGHNT and CDR2 YYREEE (reference sequence). CDR3 sequence reads: CASSPDPGANVLTF. As DNA, the CDR3 is TGTGCCAGCAGCCCGGATCCTGGGGCCAACGTCCTGACTTTC. The full variable domain, in which reference TRBV5-4 and TRBJ2-6 provide the parts outside the CDR3, is ETGVTQSPTHLIKTRGQQVTLRCSSQSGHNTVSWYQQALGQGPQFIFQYYREEENGRGNFPPRFSGLQFPNYSSELNVNALELDDSALYLCASSPDPGANVLTFGAGSRLTVL.

This clonotype turned up a few times. The rearrangement uses TRBV3-1 and TRBJ2-3, with a weak D call TRBD2 (7 bases). Deletions cut 4 bases from V and 2 bases from J, with 19 bases between. The CDR3 totals 17 residues. Per germline, CDR1 LGHDT and CDR2 YNNKEL (reference sequence). In nucleotides, the CDR3 is TGTGCCAGCAGCCCACTTGACTGGGGGGGGCCCACAGATACGCAGTATTTT. It codes for CASSPLDWGGPTDTQYF.

This chain uses TRBV5-1 with TRBJ1-6; D not certain. The V end was cut by 7 bases, the J end by 0 bases, with 8 bases between. This CDR3 spans 14 amino acids. The V gene's germline CDR1 is SGHRS and CDR2 YFSETQ. Here the CDR3 reads CASRENSYNSPLHF. CDR3 DNA: TGCGCCAGCCGAGAGAACTCCTATAATTCACCCCTCCACTTT.

This clonotype was counted a few times. This chain uses TRBV20-1 with TRBJ2-6; 7 bases line up with TRBD1. The trim removed 4 bases at V and 0 bases at J, leaving 9 bases unmatched. In germline, CDR1 is DFQATT, CDR2 SNEGSKA (reference sequence). The CDR3 sequence is 17 residues long. Written as DNA, the CDR3 is TGCAGTGCTACCCCCCAGGGGGTAGGCTCTGGGGCCAACGTCCTGACTTTC. This translates into CSATPQGVGSGANVLTF.

The rearrangement uses TRBV7-9 and TRBJ2-5, with D possibly being TRBD2 (5 bases). CDR3 length equals 15 residues. CDR1 is SEHNR and CDR2 is FQNEAQ in the germline V gene (reference sequence). V was pared by 2 bases and J by 2 bases, with 12 bases between. This CDR3 is CASSLPSGFQETQYF. CDR3 DNA: TGTGCCAGCAGCTTACCTTCGGGGTTTCAAGAGACCCAGTACTTC.